This TCR beta chain derives from a study of graft-versus-host responses after intestinal transplantation. Study information: As for transplant type, recipients had multivisceral, liver-intestinal, or isolated intestinal grafts.

V lost 4 bases to trimming and J lost 0 bases, with 7 bases between them. The length of the CDR3 is 13 residues. Germline V lookup: CDR1 SGHNT, CDR2 YYREEE (reference sequence). Worth noting for this clone: Its antigen is as yet unknown.

Repertoires were generated with immunoSEQ multiplex PCR, while TCRdb's copy carries only in-frame clones and drops some. The sample has 35,000 to 45,000 clones, 94% seen once. General study results and limits: Allografts of one patient group, those with graft-donor T cell macrochimerism, had high graft-versus-host to host-versus-graft clonal ratios.

Sequenced here: unstimulated CD4+ T cells sorted from spleen or lymph node cells, sampled before transplant. This sequence originates from a human donor who was the organ donor for an intestinal transplant. The V gene is TRBV5-4, the J gene TRBJ1-2; no definite D call. The DNA of the CDR3 is TGTGCCAGCAGCCCGCCGGCTAACTATGGCTACACCTTC. Its protein is CASSPPANYGYTF.